The 8 T cell receptor beta chains in this list originate from one sample, sequenced in a study of a mutant IDH1 vaccine in newly diagnosed glioma. For these receptors, no antigen is known. The repertoire was sequenced with immunoSEQ multiplex PCR; TCRdb's copy has only in-frame clones and lacks some. The data show roughly 32,000 clones, about 92% seen once. Time point defined: week 47, end of study. The study gave 300 ug of mutant IDH1 20-mer peptide per vaccine dose, with topical imiquimod. Source: PBMCs, taken from a glioma patient whose treatment included an IDH1 peptide vaccine. All receptors derive from a man between 35 and 55 years old with glioma.

This clone was found a few times. V is TRBV2 and J is TRBJ1-5; TRBD1 might be the D (5 bases). CDR1 is SNHLY, CDR2 FYNNEI, per germline. The length of the CDR3 is 13 residues. V was cut by 5 bases and J by 3 bases, with 8 bases left in between. CDR3 in DNA: TGTGCCAGCAGTTGGGACTTCAATCAGCCCCAGCATTTT. This translates into CASSWDFNQPQHF.

The chain is built from TRBV6-5 and TRBJ1-4, with TRBD1 identical over 12 bases. The germline V gene has CDR1 MNHEY and CDR2 SVGAGI. J gave up 7 bases and V 5 bases, and 5 bases lay outside the gene matches. The CDR3 loop spans 15 amino acids. The CDR3 DNA follows: TGTGCCAGCAGTAGGCCGGGACAGGGGGCTGAAAAACTGTTTTTT. Its translation: CASSRPGQGAEKLFF.

The chain has TRBV5-1 and TRBJ2-2; 8 bases map to TRBD2. Trimming cost V 4 bases and J 0 bases; bases outside gene matches: 8. The CDR3 length is 17 residues. Germline lookup yields CDR1 SGHRS and CDR2 YFSETQ. The CDR3 DNA follows: TGCGCCAGCAGCCCCCGAGTAGCGGGGTCGAACACCGGGGAGCTGTTTTTT. It specifies CASSPRVAGSNTGELFF.

This chain links TRBV6-4 with TRBJ1-1, with D perhaps matching TRBD1 (6 bases). This CDR3 has 14 residues. Trimming removed 7 bases at V and 5 bases at J, with 17 bases between. Germline V gives CDR1 MRHNA, CDR2 SNTAGT. CDR3: CASNLDRSGTEAFF. For the CDR3, the DNA is TGTGCCAGCAACTTAGACAGGTCGGGAACTGAAGCTTTCTTT.

The rearrangement links TRBV7-9 to TRBJ2-5, with TRBD1 as a possible D gene (7 bases). The germline gives CDR1 SEHNR, CDR2 FQNEAQ (reference sequence). The ends were cut back, 7 bases at V and 0 bases at J, with 21 bases in the middle. CDR3 length: 17 amino acids. The CDR3 region has the DNA TGTGCCAGCACCGAAGGGACAGTCGGGGGTAACCAAGAGACCCAGTACTTC. It translates to CASTEGTVGGNQETQYF.

The rearrangement joins TRBV7-9 to TRBJ1-2; TRBD1 is a possible D gene (5 bases). Germline V lookup: CDR1 SEHNR, CDR2 FQNEAQ (reference sequence). V lost 1 base and J 5 bases, leaving 5 bases between the germline ends. The CDR3 contains 12 residues. The CDR3 nucleotides are TGTGCCAGCAGCTTAGGACAGTATGGCTACACCTTC. This codes for CASSLGQYGYTF.

The rearrangement uses TRBV7-9 and TRBJ1-1; maybe TRBD1 (6 bases). This CDR3 is built from 10 residues. V was trimmed by 4 bases and J by 12 bases, leaving 9 bases between them. Germline CDR1 is SEHNR and CDR2 is FQNEAQ (reference sequence). The CDR3 nucleotides are TGTGCCAGCAGCTGGGGGACACCTTTCTTT. Translating gives CASSWGTPFF.

This chain joins TRBV7-8 and TRBJ2-1, with a possible D match to TRBD2 (6 bases). V was pared by 5 bases and J by 0 bases, with 14 bases between. The germline CDR1 and CDR2 sequences are SGHVS and FQNEAQ. The CDR3 covers 16 residues. This chain's CDR3 is CASSQRATSSYNEQFF. The DNA of the CDR3 is TGTGCCAGCAGCCAACGGGCGACTAGCTCCTACAATGAGCAGTTCTTC.